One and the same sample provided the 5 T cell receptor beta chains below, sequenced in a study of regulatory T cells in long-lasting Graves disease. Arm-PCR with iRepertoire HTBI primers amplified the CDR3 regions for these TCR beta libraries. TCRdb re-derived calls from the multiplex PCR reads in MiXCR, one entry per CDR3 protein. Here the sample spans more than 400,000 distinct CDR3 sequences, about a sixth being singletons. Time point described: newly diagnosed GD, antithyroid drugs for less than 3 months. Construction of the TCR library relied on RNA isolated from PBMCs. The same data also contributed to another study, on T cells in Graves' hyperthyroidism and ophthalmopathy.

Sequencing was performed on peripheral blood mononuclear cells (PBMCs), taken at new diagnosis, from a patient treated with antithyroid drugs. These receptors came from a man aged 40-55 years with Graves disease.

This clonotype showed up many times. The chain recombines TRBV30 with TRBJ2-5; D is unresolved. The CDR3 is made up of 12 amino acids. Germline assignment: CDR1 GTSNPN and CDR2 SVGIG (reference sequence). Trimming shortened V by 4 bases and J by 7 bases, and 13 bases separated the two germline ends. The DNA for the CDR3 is TGTGCCTGGACAGAACCCGAAGGGACCCAGTACTTC. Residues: CAWTEPEGTQYF.

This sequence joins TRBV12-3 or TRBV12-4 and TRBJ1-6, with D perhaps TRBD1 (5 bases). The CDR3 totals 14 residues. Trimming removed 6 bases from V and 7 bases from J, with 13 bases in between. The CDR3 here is CASSQGRLNSPLHF. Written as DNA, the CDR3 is TGTGCCAGCAGCCAGGGAAGACTAAATTCACCCCTCCACTTT.

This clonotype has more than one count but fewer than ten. CDR3 in amino acids: CSVDGTSGRLETQYF. For the CDR3, the DNA is TGCAGCGTTGACGGGACTAGCGGGAGACTAGAGACCCAGTACTTC. The chain recombines TRBV29-1 with TRBJ2-5; the match to TRBD2 covers 14 bases. CDR1 is SQVTM and CDR2 is ANQGSEA in the germline V gene. J lost 4 bases, V lost 3 bases, and 4 bases had no gene match. The CDR3 length is 15 residues.

For the CDR3, the DNA is TGTGCCACCAGCAGAGTAGCTACTGAGCAGTTCTTC. This sequence encodes CATSRVATEQFF. The chain uses TRBV15 and TRBJ2-1; D gene ambiguous. CDR3 length: 12 residues. With 1 base removed from V and 9 bases from J, the gap between germline ends came to 7 bases. Germline CDR1 is LNHNV and CDR2 is YYDKDF (reference sequence).

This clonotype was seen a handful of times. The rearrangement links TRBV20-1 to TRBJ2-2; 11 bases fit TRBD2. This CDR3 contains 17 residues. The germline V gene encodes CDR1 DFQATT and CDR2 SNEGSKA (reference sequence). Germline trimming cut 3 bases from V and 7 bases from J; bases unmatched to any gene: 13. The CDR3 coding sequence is TGCAGTGCTAGGTGGCTAGCGGGAGGCCTCCGGGGCGGGGAGCTGTTTTTT. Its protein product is CSARWLAGGLRGGELFF.